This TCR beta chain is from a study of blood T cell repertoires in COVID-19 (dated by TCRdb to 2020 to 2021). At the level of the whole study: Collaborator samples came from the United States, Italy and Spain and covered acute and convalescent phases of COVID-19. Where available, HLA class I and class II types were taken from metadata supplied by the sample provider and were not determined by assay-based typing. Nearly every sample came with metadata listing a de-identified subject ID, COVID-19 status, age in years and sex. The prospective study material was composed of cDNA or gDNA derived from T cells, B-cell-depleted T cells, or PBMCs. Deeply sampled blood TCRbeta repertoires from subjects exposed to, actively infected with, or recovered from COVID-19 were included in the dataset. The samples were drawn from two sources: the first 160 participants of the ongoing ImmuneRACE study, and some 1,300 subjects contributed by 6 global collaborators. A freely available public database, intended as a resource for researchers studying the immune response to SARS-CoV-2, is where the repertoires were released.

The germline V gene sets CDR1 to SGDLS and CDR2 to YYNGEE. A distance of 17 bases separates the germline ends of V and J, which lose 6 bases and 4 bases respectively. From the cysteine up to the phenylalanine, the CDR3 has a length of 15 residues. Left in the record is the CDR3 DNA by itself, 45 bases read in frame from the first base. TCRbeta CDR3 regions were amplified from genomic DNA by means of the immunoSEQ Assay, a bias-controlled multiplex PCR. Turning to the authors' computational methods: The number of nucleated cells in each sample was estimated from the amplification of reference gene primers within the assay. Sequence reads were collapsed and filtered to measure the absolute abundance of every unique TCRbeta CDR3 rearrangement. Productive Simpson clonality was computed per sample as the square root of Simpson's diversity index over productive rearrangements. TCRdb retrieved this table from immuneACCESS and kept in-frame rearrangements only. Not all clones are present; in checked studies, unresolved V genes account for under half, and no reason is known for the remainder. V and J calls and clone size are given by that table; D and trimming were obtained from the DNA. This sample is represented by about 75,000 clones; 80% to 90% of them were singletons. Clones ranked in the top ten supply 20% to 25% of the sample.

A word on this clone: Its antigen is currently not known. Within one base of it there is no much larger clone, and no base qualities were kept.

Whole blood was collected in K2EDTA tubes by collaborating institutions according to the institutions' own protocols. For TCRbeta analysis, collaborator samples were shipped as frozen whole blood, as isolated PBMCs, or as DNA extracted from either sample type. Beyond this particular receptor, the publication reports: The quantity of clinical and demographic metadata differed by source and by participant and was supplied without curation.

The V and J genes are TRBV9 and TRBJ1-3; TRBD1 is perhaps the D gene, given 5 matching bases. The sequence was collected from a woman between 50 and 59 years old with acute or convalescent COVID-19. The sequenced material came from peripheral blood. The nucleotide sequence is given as TGTGCCAGCAACAGGACGGGCCTGGGAGGAAACACCATATATTTT. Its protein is CASNRTGLGGNTIYF.